This TCR beta chain is from a study of shared clonotypes between healthy human individuals. Study-level background: The plates for each donor numbered three CD4 naive, three CD4 memory, two CD8 naive and one CD8 memory. Study conclusions and caveats: Shared clonotypes across all four donors exceeded non-shared ones in generation probability.

About this clone itself: Its antigen is not identified.

All of the donors resided in Nashville, Tennessee, and each was a Caucasian adult. CDR1 is SEHNR, CDR2 FQNEAQ, per germline (reference sequence). This CDR3 contains 16 residues. Trimming removed 6 bases from V and 0 bases from J, with 15 bases in between. Assay runs were performed at deep level. The method was immunoSEQ multiplex PCR; TCRdb's version includes in-frame clones alone and lacks a portion of them. The repertoire holds about 2.4 million clones, with 80% to 95% as singletons. This sequence was found in a man aged 18 to 29 in good health. Some clones in this sample may be carry-over from other donors' samples. The V call is TRBV7-9, the J call TRBJ2-1; D gene uncertain. The sequenced sample consisted of naive CD4+ T cells from PBMCs. Documented subset: CD45RA+ positively selected. CDR3 bases: TGTGCCAGCAGTCTACCGGGTGGATCCTCCTACAATGAGCAGTTCTTC. Amino acids: CASSLPGGSSYNEQFF.